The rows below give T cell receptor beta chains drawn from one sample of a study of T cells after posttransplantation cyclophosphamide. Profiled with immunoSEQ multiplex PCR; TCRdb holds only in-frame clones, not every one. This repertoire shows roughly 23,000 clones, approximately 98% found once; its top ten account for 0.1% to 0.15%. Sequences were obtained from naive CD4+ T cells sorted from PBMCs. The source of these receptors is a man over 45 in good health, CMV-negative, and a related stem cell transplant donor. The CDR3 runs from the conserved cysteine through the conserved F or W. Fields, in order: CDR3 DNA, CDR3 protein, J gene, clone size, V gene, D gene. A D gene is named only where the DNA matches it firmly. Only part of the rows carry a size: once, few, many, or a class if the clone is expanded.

CDR3 DNA: TGTGCCAGCAGCCATGGGCGGACTAGCGGGAGATCGAATGAGCAGTTCTTC
CDR3 protein: CASSHGRTSGRSNEQFF
J gene: TRBJ2-1
clone size: NA
V gene: TRBV7-8
D gene: TRBD2

CDR3 DNA: TGTGCCAGCAGCTCCGGGACAGGGCCAGATACGCAGTATTTT
CDR3 protein: CASSSGTGPDTQYF
J gene: TRBJ2-3
clone size: NA
V gene: TRBV5-8
D gene: TRBD1

CDR3 DNA: TGCGCCAGCAGCTTGGCCGGGGGGTCCTACACAGATACGCAGTATTTT
CDR3 protein: CASSLAGGSYTDTQYF
J gene: TRBJ2-3
clone size: once
V gene: TRBV5-1
D gene: TRBD2

CDR3 DNA: TGTGCCAGCAGTTTAGGGCACCGGAACACTGAAGCTTTCTTT
CDR3 protein: CASSLGHRNTEAFF
J gene: TRBJ1-1
clone size: NA
V gene: TRBV28
D gene: NA

CDR3 DNA: TGCGCCAGCAGCTTCCAAGGGGGCATAGGCACAGATACGCAGTATTTT
CDR3 protein: CASSFQGGIGTDTQYF
J gene: TRBJ2-3
clone size: NA
V gene: TRBV5-1
D gene: TRBD1

CDR3 DNA: TGTGCCAGCACCGTACAGGGGGCCGTGGGGACTGAAGCTTTCTTT
CDR3 protein: CASTVQGAVGTEAFF
J gene: TRBJ1-1
clone size: NA
V gene: TRBV7-9
D gene: TRBD1

CDR3 DNA: TGCGCCAGCGGACAGGGTTCTCGTGACATTCAGTACTTC
CDR3 protein: CASGQGSRDIQYF
J gene: TRBJ2-4
clone size: NA
V gene: TRBV10-2
D gene: TRBD1

CDR3 DNA: TGTGCCAGCTCACCAATAGCGAGGAGCTCCTACAATGAGCAGTTCTTC
CDR3 protein: CASSPIARSSYNEQFF
J gene: TRBJ2-1
clone size: NA
V gene: TRBV18
D gene: NA

CDR3 DNA: TGTGCCAGCAGCTTTCAAGGAGGGCAATATTCTGGGGTACGAGCTTTCTTT
CDR3 protein: CASSFQGGQYSGVRAFF
J gene: TRBJ1-1
clone size: NA
V gene: TRBV7-2
D gene: NA

CDR3 DNA: TGTGCCAGCAGCTCCGGGGCCTCTAGCGGTTCCTTTTACGAGCAGTACTTC
CDR3 protein: CASSSGASSGSFYEQYF
J gene: TRBJ2-7
clone size: NA
V gene: TRBV5-4
D gene: TRBD2

CDR3 DNA: TGCGCCAGCAGTGATGGGCAGGGGGTGACCTACGAGCAGTACTTC
CDR3 protein: CASSDGQGVTYEQYF
J gene: TRBJ2-7
clone size: NA
V gene: TRBV10-2
D gene: TRBD1

CDR3 DNA: TGTGCCACCAGCACCCTAGGGGTGGGAGGCACTGAAGCTTTCTTT
CDR3 protein: CATSTLGVGGTEAFF
J gene: TRBJ1-1
clone size: NA
V gene: TRBV15
D gene: NA

CDR3 DNA: TGTGCCAGCAGCCGGACTAGCGGGAGAGGGGCGGCCAAAAACATTCAGTACTTC
CDR3 protein: CASSRTSGRGAAKNIQYF
J gene: TRBJ2-4
clone size: once
V gene: TRBV7-3
D gene: TRBD2

CDR3 DNA: TGTGCCAGCACCAGTCATCGGGCCGGGGAGCTGTTTTTT
CDR3 protein: CASTSHRAGELFF
J gene: TRBJ2-2
clone size: once
V gene: TRBV11-2
D gene: NA

CDR3 DNA: TGTGCCAGCAGCCACGATTATAGGTATCGGGACAATAATGAGCAGTTCTTC
CDR3 protein: CASSHDYRYRDNNEQFF
J gene: TRBJ2-1
clone size: NA
V gene: TRBV7-9
D gene: NA

CDR3 DNA: TGCAGCGTGGATACAGGGGCATATACGCAGTATTTT
CDR3 protein: CSVDTGAYTQYF
J gene: TRBJ2-3
clone size: NA
V gene: TRBV29-1
D gene: TRBD1

CDR3 DNA: TGTGCCAGCAGTTCCGGGGGTCCGAGTGGAAACACCATATATTTT
CDR3 protein: CASSSGGPSGNTIYF
J gene: TRBJ1-3
clone size: NA
V gene: TRBV7-3
D gene: NA

CDR3 DNA: TGTGCCAGCAGCGCAAGCGGGGATGGCACAGATACGCAGTATTTT
CDR3 protein: CASSASGDGTDTQYF
J gene: TRBJ2-3
clone size: NA
V gene: TRBV9
D gene: TRBD2

CDR3 DNA: TGCGCCAGCAGCGGACTAGCGGGAGTCGACACCGGGGAGCTGTTTTTT
CDR3 protein: CASSGLAGVDTGELFF
J gene: TRBJ2-2
clone size: NA
V gene: TRBV5-1
D gene: TRBD2

CDR3 DNA: TGTGCCAGCAGCCGACGGGTGATCCGTGAGACCCAGTACTTC
CDR3 protein: CASSRRVIRETQYF
J gene: TRBJ2-5
clone size: NA
V gene: TRBV7-2
D gene: NA

CDR3 DNA: TGTGCCAGCAGCCGCGGGGCCAACTACAATGAGCAGTTCTTC
CDR3 protein: CASSRGANYNEQFF
J gene: TRBJ2-1
clone size: NA
V gene: TRBV11-3
D gene: NA

CDR3 DNA: TGTGCCAGCAGTGAATACGGTAGAGCCAAAAACATTCAGTACTTC
CDR3 protein: CASSEYGRAKNIQYF
J gene: TRBJ2-4
clone size: NA
V gene: TRBV6-1
D gene: NA

CDR3 DNA: TGCGCCAGCAGTTCGGGACAGGGTGACCAGCCCCAGCATTTT
CDR3 protein: CASSSGQGDQPQHF
J gene: TRBJ1-5
clone size: NA
V gene: TRBV5-1
D gene: TRBD1

CDR3 DNA: TGTGCCAGCTCACCGAACAGCCGAGATGAAAAACTGTTTTTT
CDR3 protein: CASSPNSRDEKLFF
J gene: TRBJ1-4
clone size: NA
V gene: TRBV18
D gene: NA

CDR3 DNA: TGCGCCAGCAGCCGGAACACCGGGACAGGGGCGCTGGAGCAGTACTTC
CDR3 protein: CASSRNTGTGALEQYF
J gene: TRBJ2-7
clone size: NA
V gene: TRBV5-1
D gene: TRBD1

CDR3 DNA: TGCAGCGTTGCGAGAAGGCAGGTGGTACCCTACGAGCAGTACTTC
CDR3 protein: CSVARRQVVPYEQYF
J gene: TRBJ2-7
clone size: NA
V gene: TRBV29-1
D gene: NA

CDR3 DNA: TGTGCCAGCAGTTCCGCTGGGAGCGGGAAAGGTAATGAGCAGTTCTTC
CDR3 protein: CASSSAGSGKGNEQFF
J gene: TRBJ2-1
clone size: NA
V gene: TRBV6-5
D gene: TRBD2

CDR3 DNA: TGTGCCATCAGTGAGGCCTCTCCGGGACAGCCGTTCTTC
CDR3 protein: CAISEASPGQPFF
J gene: TRBJ2-1
clone size: NA
V gene: TRBV10-3
D gene: TRBD1

CDR3 DNA: TGTGCCAGCAGCCAACCCCGGACAGGTTCTGAAAAACTGTTTTTT
CDR3 protein: CASSQPRTGSEKLFF
J gene: TRBJ1-4
clone size: NA
V gene: TRBV14
D gene: TRBD1

CDR3 DNA: TGTGCCAGCTCACCACCTAGCGGGAGCGACCACTACGAGCAGTACTTC
CDR3 protein: CASSPPSGSDHYEQYF
J gene: TRBJ2-7
clone size: NA
V gene: TRBV18
D gene: TRBD2

CDR3 DNA: TGCGCCAGCAGCCCTACAGGGGGTATAATTGGGGAGCTGTTTTTT
CDR3 protein: CASSPTGGIIGELFF
J gene: TRBJ2-2
clone size: few
V gene: TRBV5-1
D gene: TRBD1

CDR3 DNA: TGTGCCAGCAGTCGAGACAGGGGCTACGAGCAGTACTTC
CDR3 protein: CASSRDRGYEQYF
J gene: TRBJ2-7
clone size: NA
V gene: TRBV6-5
D gene: TRBD1

CDR3 DNA: TGTGCCATCTGGGACAGGGAAGAGACCCAGTACTTC
CDR3 protein: CAIWDREETQYF
J gene: TRBJ2-5
clone size: NA
V gene: TRBV10-3
D gene: TRBD1

CDR3 DNA: TGTGCCAGCAGCTTAGGTAGAGGAGGAGGTAATTCCCCCCTCCACTTT
CDR3 protein: CASSLGRGGGNSPLHF
J gene: TRBJ1-6
clone size: NA
V gene: TRBV7-2
D gene: NA

CDR3 DNA: TGTGCCAGCAGCCAAGGTACTAGCGGGACCTTAAACACCGGGGAGCTGTTTTTT
CDR3 protein: CASSQGTSGTLNTGELFF
J gene: TRBJ2-2
clone size: NA
V gene: TRBV4-2
D gene: TRBD2

CDR3 DNA: TGTGCCAGCAGGGGGCTTCTCAGATCTTCCGAAGCTTTCTTT
CDR3 protein: CASRGLLRSSEAFF
J gene: TRBJ1-1
clone size: NA
V gene: TRBV11-2
D gene: NA

CDR3 DNA: TGTGCCAGCTCGACCCGGGACAGGGCTAATGAAAAACTGTTTTTT
CDR3 protein: CASSTRDRANEKLFF
J gene: TRBJ1-4
clone size: NA
V gene: TRBV18
D gene: TRBD1

CDR3 DNA: TGTGCCAGCAGCTTGGTCAGGGGTGACACTGAAGCTTTCTTT
CDR3 protein: CASSLVRGDTEAFF
J gene: TRBJ1-1
clone size: once
V gene: TRBV5-4
D gene: NA

CDR3 DNA: TGCGCCAGCAGCCTAGGTGCTAGCGGGAGAATCTCCTACAATGAGCAGTTCTTC
CDR3 protein: CASSLGASGRISYNEQFF
J gene: TRBJ2-1
clone size: NA
V gene: TRBV5-1
D gene: TRBD2

CDR3 DNA: TGTGCCAGCAGGGCCGGGACAGGGGGTATCTCACCCCTCCACTTT
CDR3 protein: CASRAGTGGISPLHF
J gene: TRBJ1-6
clone size: NA
V gene: TRBV2
D gene: TRBD1

CDR3 DNA: TGTGCCAGCAGCCAGCGAAAGGGGGCGACCTACAATGAGCAGTTCTTC
CDR3 protein: CASSQRKGATYNEQFF
J gene: TRBJ2-1
clone size: NA
V gene: TRBV11-2
D gene: TRBD1

CDR3 DNA: TGTGCCAGCAGTAGCCCCCGGGACAGAGGGAACACTGAAGCTTTCTTT
CDR3 protein: CASSSPRDRGNTEAFF
J gene: TRBJ1-1
clone size: NA
V gene: TRBV6-6
D gene: TRBD1

CDR3 DNA: TGTGCCATCGGGGGGTCAACTAATGAAAAACTGTTTTTT
CDR3 protein: CAIGGSTNEKLFF
J gene: TRBJ1-4
clone size: NA
V gene: TRBV10-3
D gene: NA

CDR3 DNA: TGTGCCAGCTCACATGAGACAGACTCTTATGAAAAACTGTTTTTT
CDR3 protein: CASSHETDSYEKLFF
J gene: TRBJ1-4
clone size: NA
V gene: TRBV18
D gene: NA

CDR3 DNA: TGTGCCAGCAGTTACTCGCGCACTCCTCCGGATACGCAGTATTTT
CDR3 protein: CASSYSRTPPDTQYF
J gene: TRBJ2-3
clone size: NA
V gene: TRBV6-5
D gene: NA

CDR3 DNA: TGTGCCAGCTCGGGGGACTTCAATCAGCCCCAGCATTTT
CDR3 protein: CASSGDFNQPQHF
J gene: TRBJ1-5
clone size: NA
V gene: TRBV2
D gene: NA

CDR3 DNA: TGCACCAGCAGCCAAGTACCGGGACAGGGGACTTATAGCAATCAGCCCCAGCATTTT
CDR3 protein: CTSSQVPGQGTYSNQPQHF
J gene: TRBJ1-5
clone size: NA
V gene: TRBV1
D gene: NA